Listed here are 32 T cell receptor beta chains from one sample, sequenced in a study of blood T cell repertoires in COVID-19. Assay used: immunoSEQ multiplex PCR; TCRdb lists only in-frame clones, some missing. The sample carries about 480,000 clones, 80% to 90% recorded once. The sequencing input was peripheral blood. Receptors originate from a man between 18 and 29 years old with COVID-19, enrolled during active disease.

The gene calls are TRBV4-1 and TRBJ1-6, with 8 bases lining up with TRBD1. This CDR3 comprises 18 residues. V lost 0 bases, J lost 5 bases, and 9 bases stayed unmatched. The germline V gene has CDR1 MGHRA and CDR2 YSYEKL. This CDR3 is CASSQDPYRTGNNSPLHF. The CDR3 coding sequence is TGCGCCAGCAGCCAAGACCCGTATCGGACAGGGAATAATTCACCCCTCCACTTT.

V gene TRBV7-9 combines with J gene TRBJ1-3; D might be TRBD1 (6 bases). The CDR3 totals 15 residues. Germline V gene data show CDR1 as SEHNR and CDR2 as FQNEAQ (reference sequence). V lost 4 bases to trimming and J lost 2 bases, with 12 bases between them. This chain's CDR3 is CASSSFGTPGNTIYF. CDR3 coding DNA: TGTGCCAGCAGCTCCTTTGGGACACCTGGAAACACCATATATTTT.

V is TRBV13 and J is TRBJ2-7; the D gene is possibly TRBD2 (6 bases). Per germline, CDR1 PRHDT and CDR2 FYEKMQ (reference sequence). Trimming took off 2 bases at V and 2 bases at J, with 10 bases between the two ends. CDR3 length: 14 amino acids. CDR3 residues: CASSLLARTYEQYF. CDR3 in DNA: TGTGCCAGCAGCTTACTAGCGAGAACCTACGAGCAGTACTTC.

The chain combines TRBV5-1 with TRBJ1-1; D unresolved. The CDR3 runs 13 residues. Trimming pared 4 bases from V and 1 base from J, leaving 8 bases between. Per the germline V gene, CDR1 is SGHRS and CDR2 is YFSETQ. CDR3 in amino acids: CASSGFPNTEAFF. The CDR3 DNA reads TGCGCCAGCAGCGGCTTCCCGAACACTGAAGCTTTCTTT.

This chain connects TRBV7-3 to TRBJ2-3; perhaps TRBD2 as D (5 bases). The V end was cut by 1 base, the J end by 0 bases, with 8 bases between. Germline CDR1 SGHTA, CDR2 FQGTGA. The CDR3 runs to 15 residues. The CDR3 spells CASSLRRGSTDTQYF. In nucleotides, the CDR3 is TGTGCCAGCAGCTTAAGACGCGGGAGCACAGATACGCAGTATTTT.

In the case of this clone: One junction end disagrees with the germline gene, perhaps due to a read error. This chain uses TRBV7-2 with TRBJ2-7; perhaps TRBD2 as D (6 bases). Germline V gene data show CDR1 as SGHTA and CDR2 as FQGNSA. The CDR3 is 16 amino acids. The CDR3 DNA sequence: TGTGCCAGCAGCCCCGCCGGGAGCCTAGGCTCCCACGAGCAGTACTTC. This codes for CASSPAGSLGSHEQYF.

CDR3 sequence reads: CASSQGKGTQYF. CDR3 DNA: TGTGCCAGCAGTCAGGGAAAGGGTACGCAGTATTTT. This chain connects TRBV12-3 or TRBV12-4 to TRBJ2-3; TRBD1 might be the D (5 bases). The CDR3 sequence is 12 residues long. Trimming cost V 5 bases and J 8 bases, with 11 bases left between them.

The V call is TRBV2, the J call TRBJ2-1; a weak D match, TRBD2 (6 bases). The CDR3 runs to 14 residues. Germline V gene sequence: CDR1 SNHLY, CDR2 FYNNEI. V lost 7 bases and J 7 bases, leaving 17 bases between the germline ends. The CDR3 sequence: CASNRGLMGNEQFF. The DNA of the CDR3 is TGTGCCAGCAATCGGGGGTTGATGGGAAATGAGCAGTTCTTC.

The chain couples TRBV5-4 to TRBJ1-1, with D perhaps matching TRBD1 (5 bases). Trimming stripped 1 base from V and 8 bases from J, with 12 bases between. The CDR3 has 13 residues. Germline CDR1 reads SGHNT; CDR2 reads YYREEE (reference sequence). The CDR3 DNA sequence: TGTGCCAGCAGCTTGTCTGGGGCCGGGGAAGCTTTCTTT. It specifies CASSLSGAGEAFF.

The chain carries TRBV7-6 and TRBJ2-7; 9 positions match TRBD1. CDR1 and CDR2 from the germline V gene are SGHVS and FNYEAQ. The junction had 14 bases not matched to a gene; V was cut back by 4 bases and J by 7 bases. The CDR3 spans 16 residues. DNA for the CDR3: TGTGCCAGCAGCTCCCTAATGACAGGGGGTGGAGAGGAGCAGTACTTC. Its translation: CASSSLMTGGGEEQYF. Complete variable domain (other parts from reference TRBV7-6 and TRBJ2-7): GAGVSQSPRYKVTKRGQDVALRCDPISGHVSLYWYRQALGQGPEFLTYFNYEAQQDKSGLPNDRFSAERPEGSISTLTIQRTEQRDSAMYRCASSSLMTGGGEEQYFGPGTRLTVT.

The CDR3 protein is CASSYSQVFEYGYTF. The CDR3 nucleotides read TGTGCCAGCAGTTACTCTCAGGTTTTTGAGTATGGCTACACCTTC. This chain joins TRBV6-5 and TRBJ1-2; D remains ambiguous. This CDR3 region has 15 residues. V lost 0 bases and J lost 5, with 13 bases in between. Per the germline V gene, CDR1 is MNHEY and CDR2 is SVGAGI.

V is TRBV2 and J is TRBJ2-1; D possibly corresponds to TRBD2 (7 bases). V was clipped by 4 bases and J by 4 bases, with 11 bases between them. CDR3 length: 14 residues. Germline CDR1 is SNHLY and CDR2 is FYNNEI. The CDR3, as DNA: TGTGCCAGCAGTGTGGGGGGGCCATACAATGAGCAGTTCTTC. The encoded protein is CASSVGGPYNEQFF.

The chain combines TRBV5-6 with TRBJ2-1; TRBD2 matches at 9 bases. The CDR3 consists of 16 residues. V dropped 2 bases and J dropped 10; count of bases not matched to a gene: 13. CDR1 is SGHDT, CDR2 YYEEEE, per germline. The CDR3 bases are TGTGCCAGCAGCTTTGTCTCGGCTAGCGGGATGGGGGAGCAGTTCTTC. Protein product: CASSFVSASGMGEQFF.

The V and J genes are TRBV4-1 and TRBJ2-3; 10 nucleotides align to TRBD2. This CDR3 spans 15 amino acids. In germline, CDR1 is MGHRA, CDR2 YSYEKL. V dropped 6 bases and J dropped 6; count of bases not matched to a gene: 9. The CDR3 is CASSPSGGAPDTQYF. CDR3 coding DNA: TGCGCCAGCAGTCCCAGCGGGGGGGCCCCGGATACGCAGTATTTT.

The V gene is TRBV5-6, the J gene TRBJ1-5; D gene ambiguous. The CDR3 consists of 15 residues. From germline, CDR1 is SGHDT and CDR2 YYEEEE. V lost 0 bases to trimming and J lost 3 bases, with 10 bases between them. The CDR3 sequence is CASSLGGWANQPQHF. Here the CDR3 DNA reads TGTGCCAGCAGCTTGGGTGGTTGGGCCAATCAGCCCCAGCATTTT.

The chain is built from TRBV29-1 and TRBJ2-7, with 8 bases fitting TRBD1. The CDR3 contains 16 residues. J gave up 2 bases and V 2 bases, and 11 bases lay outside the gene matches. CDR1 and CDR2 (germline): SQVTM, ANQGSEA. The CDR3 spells CSVELPKTGVAYEQYF. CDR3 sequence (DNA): TGCAGCGTTGAATTACCGAAGACAGGGGTGGCCTACGAGCAGTACTTC.

CDR3: CASSPPLAGQHNEQFF. CDR3 coding DNA: TGCGCCAGCAGCCCGCCCCTAGCGGGGCAACACAATGAGCAGTTCTTC. The chain links TRBV4-1 to TRBJ2-1, with 9 bases lining up with TRBD2. The CDR3 runs 16 residues. The ends lost 4 bases at V and 5 bases at J; junction bases unmatched: 9. CDR1 MGHRA and CDR2 YSYEKL come from the germline V gene.

CDR3 protein: CASSLRGTGYEQYF. The CDR3 DNA sequence: TGTGCCAGCAGTCTCCGAGGGACAGGGTACGAGCAGTACTTC. The chain combines TRBV27 with TRBJ2-7, with 9 bases lining up with TRBD1. The CDR3 runs to 14 residues. After removal of 5 bases from V and 4 bases from J, the junction contained 6 bases not matched to a gene. CDR1 and CDR2 (germline): MNHEY, SMNVEV (reference sequence).

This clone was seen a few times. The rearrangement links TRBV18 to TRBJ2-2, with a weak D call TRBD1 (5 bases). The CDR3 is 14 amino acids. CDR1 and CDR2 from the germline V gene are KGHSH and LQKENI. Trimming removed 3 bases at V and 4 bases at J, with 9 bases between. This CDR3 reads CASSPRQSTGELFF. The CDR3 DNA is TGTGCCAGCTCACCGAGACAGTCCACCGGGGAGCTGTTTTTT.

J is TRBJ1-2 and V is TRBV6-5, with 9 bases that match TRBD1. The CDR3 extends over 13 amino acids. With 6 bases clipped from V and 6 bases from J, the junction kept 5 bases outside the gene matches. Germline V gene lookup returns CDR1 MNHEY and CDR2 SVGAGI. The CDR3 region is CASSAGTGNGYTF. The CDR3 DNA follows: TGTGCCAGCAGCGCAGGGACAGGGAATGGCTACACCTTC.

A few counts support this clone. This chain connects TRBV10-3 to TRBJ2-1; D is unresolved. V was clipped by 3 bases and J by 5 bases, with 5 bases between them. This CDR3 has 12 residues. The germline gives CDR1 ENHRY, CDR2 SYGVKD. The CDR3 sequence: CAISDTDNEQFF. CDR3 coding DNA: TGTGCCATCAGTGATACGGACAATGAGCAGTTCTTC.

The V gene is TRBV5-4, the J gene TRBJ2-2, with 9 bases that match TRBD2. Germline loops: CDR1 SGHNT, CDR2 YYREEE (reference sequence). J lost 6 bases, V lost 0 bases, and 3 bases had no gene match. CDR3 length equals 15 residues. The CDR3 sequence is CASSLAGLAAGELFF. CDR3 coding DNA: TGTGCCAGCAGCTTGGCGGGACTAGCAGCCGGGGAGCTGTTTTTT.

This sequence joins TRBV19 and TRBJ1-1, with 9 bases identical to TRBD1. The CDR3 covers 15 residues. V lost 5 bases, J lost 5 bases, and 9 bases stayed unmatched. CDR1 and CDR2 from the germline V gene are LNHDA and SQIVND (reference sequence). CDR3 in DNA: TGTGCCAGTAGTCCTCACAGGGGGCGCGGAACTGAAGCTTTCTTT. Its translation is CASSPHRGRGTEAFF.

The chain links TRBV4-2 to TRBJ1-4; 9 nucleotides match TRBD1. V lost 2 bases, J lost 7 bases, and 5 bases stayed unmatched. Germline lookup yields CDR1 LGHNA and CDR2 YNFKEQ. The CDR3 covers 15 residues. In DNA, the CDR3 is TGTGCCAGCAGCCAACCGGGACAGGGTGGTGAAAAACTGTTTTTT. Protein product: CASSQPGQGGEKLFF.

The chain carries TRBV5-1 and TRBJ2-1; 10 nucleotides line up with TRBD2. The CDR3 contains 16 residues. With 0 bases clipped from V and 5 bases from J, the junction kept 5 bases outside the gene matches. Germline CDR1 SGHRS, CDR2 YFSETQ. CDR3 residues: CASSLATSGTHNEQFF. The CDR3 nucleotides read TGCGCCAGCAGCTTGGCAACTAGCGGGACCCACAATGAGCAGTTCTTC.

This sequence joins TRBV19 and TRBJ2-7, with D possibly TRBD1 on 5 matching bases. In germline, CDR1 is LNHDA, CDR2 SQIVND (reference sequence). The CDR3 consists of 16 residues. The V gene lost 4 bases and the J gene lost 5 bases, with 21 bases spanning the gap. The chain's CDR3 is CASSNPTPGRDDEQYF. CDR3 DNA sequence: TGTGCCAGTAGTAATCCAACTCCCGGCAGGGATGACGAGCAGTACTTC.

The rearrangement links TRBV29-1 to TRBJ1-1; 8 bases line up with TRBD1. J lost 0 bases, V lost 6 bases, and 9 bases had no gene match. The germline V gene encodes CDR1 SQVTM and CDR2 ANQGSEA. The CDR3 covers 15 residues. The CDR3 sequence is CSVGWDRSMNTEAFF. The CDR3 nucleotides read TGCAGCGTGGGTTGGGACAGGAGCATGAACACTGAAGCTTTCTTT.

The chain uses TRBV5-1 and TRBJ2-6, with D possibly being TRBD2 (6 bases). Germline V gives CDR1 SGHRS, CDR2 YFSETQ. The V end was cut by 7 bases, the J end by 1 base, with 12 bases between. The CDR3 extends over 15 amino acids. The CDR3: CASLLGGSGANVLTF. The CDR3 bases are TGCGCCAGCCTCTTAGGAGGGTCTGGGGCCAACGTCCTGACTTTC.

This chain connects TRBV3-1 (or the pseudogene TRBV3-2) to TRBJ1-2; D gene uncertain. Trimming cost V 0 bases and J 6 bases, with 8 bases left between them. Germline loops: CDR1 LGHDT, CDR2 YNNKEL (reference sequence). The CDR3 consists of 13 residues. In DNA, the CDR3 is TGTGCCAGCAGCCAAGACAGTTTCCATGGCTACACCTTC. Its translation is CASSQDSFHGYTF.

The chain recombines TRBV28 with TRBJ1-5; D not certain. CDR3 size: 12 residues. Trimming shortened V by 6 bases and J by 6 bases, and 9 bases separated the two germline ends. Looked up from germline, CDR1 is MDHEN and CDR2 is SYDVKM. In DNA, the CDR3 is TGTGCCAGCAGAAAACTTCCTCAGCCCCAGCATTTT. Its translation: CASRKLPQPQHF.

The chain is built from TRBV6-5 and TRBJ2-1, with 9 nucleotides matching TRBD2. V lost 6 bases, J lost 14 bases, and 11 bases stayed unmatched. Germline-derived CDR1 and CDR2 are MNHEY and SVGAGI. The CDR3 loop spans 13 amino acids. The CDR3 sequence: CASRPSGGRLEFF. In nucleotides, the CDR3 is TGTGCCAGCAGGCCAAGCGGGGGGAGATTGGAGTTCTTC.

CDR3 region: CASSLWTGGDTGELFF. DNA for the CDR3: TGTGCCAGCAGCTTGTGGACAGGGGGGGACACCGGGGAGCTGTTTTTT. The chain couples TRBV5-5 to TRBJ2-2, with 10 bases aligning to TRBD1. Trimming removed 1 base from V and 3 bases from J; junction bases left unmatched: 3. The germline CDR1 and CDR2 sequences are SGHKS and YYEKEE (reference sequence). CDR3 length: 16 residues. Full variable domain (outside the CDR3, taken from reference TRBV5-5 and TRBJ2-2): DAGVTQSPTHLIKTRGQQVTLRCSPISGHKSVSWYQQVLGQGPQFIFQYYEKEERGRGNFPDRFSARQFPNYSSELNVNALLLGDSALYLCASSLWTGGDTGELFFGEGSRLTVL.